This T cell receptor beta chain was captured in a study of blood T cell repertoires in COVID-19. As for the study in general: Sample material is recorded as cDNA or gDNA derived from T cells, B-cell-depleted T cells, or PBMCs.

Generated by immunoSEQ multiplex PCR, the TCRdb table keeps only in-frame clones and is missing some. The sample records about 210,000 clones, 75% to 90% being singletons. Trimming took 4 bases from V and 6 from J, leaving 19 bases between them. This CDR3 is 15 amino acids long. Looked up from germline, CDR1 is SGHNT and CDR2 is YYREEE (reference sequence). The V gene is TRBV5-4, the J gene TRBJ1-2, with D possibly matching TRBD1 (6 bases). The sample was peripheral blood. This sequence was found in a woman in her thirties or forties with acute or convalescent COVID-19. The CDR3 region has the DNA TGTGCCAGCAGCGAGTTAAGAAACAGGGTCCATGGCTACACCTTC. It codes for CASSELRNRVHGYTF.